The 27 T cell receptor beta chains in this list originate from one sample, sequenced in a study of blood T cell repertoires in COVID-19. The method was immunoSEQ multiplex PCR; TCRdb's version includes in-frame clones alone and lacks a portion of them. The sample lists more than 100,000 clones, roughly four fifths occurring once. The sample comprised PBMCs or T cells enriched from blood (not recorded which). The source is a man aged 35-49 years with acute COVID-19.

The gene calls are TRBV7-6 and TRBJ1-4; D possibly corresponds to TRBD1 (5 bases). The ends were cut back, 1 base at V and 4 bases at J, with 10 bases in the middle. Germline V gene lookup returns CDR1 SGHVS and CDR2 FNYEAQ. The CDR3 is made up of 15 amino acids. The CDR3 DNA is TGTGCCAGCAGCTTAGGCACAGGCCTTAATGAAAAACTGTTTTTT. Translating it yields CASSLGTGLNEKLFF.

The rearrangement joins TRBV3-1 (or the pseudogene TRBV3-2) to TRBJ2-1; a weak D match, TRBD2 (6 bases). The CDR3 contains 15 residues. Germline CDR1 LGHDT, CDR2 YNNKEL (reference sequence). The V and J ends lost 0 bases and 2 bases respectively, with 8 bases between them. Here the CDR3 DNA reads TGTGCCAGCAGCCAAGACGGGAGCCCCTACAATGAGCAGTTCTTC. It codes for CASSQDGSPYNEQFF.

The chain combines TRBV6-4 with TRBJ1-1; weak D call: TRBD1 (6 bases). The CDR3 is 13 amino acids. The germline V and J ends were trimmed by 6 bases and 3 bases, with 11 bases remaining between them. Germline V gene lookup returns CDR1 MRHNA and CDR2 SNTAGT. CDR3 sequence reads: CASSFSGDTEAFF. The CDR3 nucleotides are TGTGCCAGCAGCTTTTCAGGGGACACTGAAGCTTTCTTT.

The chain recombines TRBV7-9 with TRBJ2-6, with TRBD1 matching over 9 bases. This CDR3 has 18 residues. V gave up 0 bases and J gave up 0 bases; unmatched junction bases: 3. Germline V gene lookup returns CDR1 SEHNR and CDR2 FQNEAQ (reference sequence). DNA for the CDR3: TGTGCCAGCAGCTTAGCCGGGACAGGGACCTCTGGGGCCAACGTCCTGACTTTC. Translation gives CASSLAGTGTSGANVLTF.

This chain joins TRBV5-4 and TRBJ2-7, with D possibly being TRBD2 (5 bases). There are 15 residues in the CDR3. V was cut by 0 bases and J by 2 bases, with 12 bases left in between. The germline V gene has CDR1 SGHNT and CDR2 YYREEE (reference sequence). The CDR3 bases are TGTGCCAGCAGCTTGGGTGCGGGTTCCACCTACGAGCAGTACTTC. Its protein is CASSLGAGSTYEQYF.

This sequence joins TRBV4-2 and TRBJ1-5; D unresolved. Germline loops: CDR1 LGHNA, CDR2 YNFKEQ. This CDR3 has 15 amino acids. Trimming took 3 bases from V and 1 from J, leaving 10 bases between them. CDR3: CASSHEAESNQPQHF. The DNA for the CDR3 is TGTGCCAGCAGCCATGAGGCAGAAAGCAATCAGCCCCAGCATTTT.

This clone was counted a few times. V is TRBV5-6 and J is TRBJ2-1; D may be TRBD2 (6 bases). The CDR3 covers 14 residues. Germline V CDR1 and CDR2: SGHDT, YYEEEE. V was cut by 1 base and J by 5 bases, with 10 bases left in between. The CDR3 nucleotides read TGTGCCAGCAGCTTGCGGGACTGGGACAATGAGCAGTTCTTC. It yields the protein CASSLRDWDNEQFF.

The J gene is TRBJ2-7, the V gene TRBV5-1; 7 positions match TRBD2. The CDR3 has 14 amino acids. The ends lost 7 bases at V and 3 bases at J; junction bases unmatched: 10. Germline V gene data show CDR1 as SGHRS and CDR2 as YFSETQ. The CDR3 sequence is CASGTDERGYEQYF. In DNA, the CDR3 is TGCGCCAGCGGGACCGACGAGCGGGGCTACGAGCAGTACTTC.

This chain connects TRBV5-1 to TRBJ1-1; TRBD1 is a possible D gene (6 bases). Germline V gene sequence: CDR1 SGHRS, CDR2 YFSETQ. Deletions cut 0 bases from V and 2 bases from J, with 11 bases between. This CDR3 spans 15 amino acids. In nucleotides, the CDR3 is TGCGCCAGCAGCTTGGATGGACAGAGTAACACTGAAGCTTTCTTT. Amino acids: CASSLDGQSNTEAFF.

This rearrangement joins TRBV24-1 to TRBJ1-2; a possible D gene is TRBD1 (5 bases). The CDR3 runs 12 residues. V lost 6 bases and J 7 bases, leaving 11 bases between the germline ends. Germline CDR1 KGHDR, CDR2 SFDVKD. The CDR3 sequence is CATSPPGGGYTF. CDR3 in DNA: TGTGCCACCAGTCCCCCCGGGGGTGGCTACACCTTC.

The V call is TRBV2, the J call TRBJ1-5, with D hard to call. V lost 4 bases, J lost 0 bases, and 10 bases lay in between. This CDR3 has 15 residues. The germline V gene encodes CDR1 SNHLY and CDR2 FYNNEI. The CDR3 here is CASSGQINSNQPQHF. As DNA, the CDR3 is TGTGCCAGCAGTGGACAAATTAATAGCAATCAGCCCCAGCATTTT.

This clone is a singleton in its sample. This sequence joins TRBV27 and TRBJ1-1; D not resolved. The V end was cut by 3 bases, the J end by 6 bases, with 14 bases between. The CDR3 length is 14 residues. Germline CDR1 and CDR2: MNHEY and SMNVEV (reference sequence). CDR3 sequence: CASSLSARGSEAFF. The CDR3 DNA reads TGTGCCAGCAGTTTGTCCGCTAGAGGGTCTGAAGCTTTCTTT.

The chain recombines TRBV6-1 with TRBJ2-7, with 7 bases identical to TRBD2. Trimming cost V 3 bases and J 0 bases; bases outside gene matches: 5. This CDR3 contains 15 residues. The germline V gene has CDR1 MNHNS and CDR2 SASEGT. CDR3 amino acids: CASSEGEGSSYEQYF. As DNA, the CDR3 is TGTGCCAGCAGTGAGGGGGAGGGGAGCTCCTACGAGCAGTACTTC.

The CDR3 spells CASSLTGGYGYTF. The CDR3 DNA is TGTGCCAGCAGCTTAACAGGGGGCTATGGCTACACCTTC. The chain employs TRBV11-3 and TRBJ1-2, with 8 nucleotides matching TRBD1. The ends lost 2 bases at V and 4 bases at J; junction bases unmatched: 0. This CDR3 has 13 residues. CDR1 SGHNT and CDR2 YENEEA come from the germline V gene.

This clone has just one count. The J gene is TRBJ2-2, the V gene TRBV7-6, with D possibly matching TRBD2 (6 bases). Trimming cost V 4 bases and J 0 bases, with 12 bases left between them. The CDR3 runs to 16 residues. Germline assignment: CDR1 SGHVS and CDR2 FNYEAQ. The CDR3 DNA sequence: TGTGCCAGCAGCTGGGTTGCGGGGCCGAACACCGGGGAGCTGTTTTTT. Amino acid sequence: CASSWVAGPNTGELFF.

The chain joins TRBV3-1 (or the pseudogene TRBV3-2) to TRBJ2-7; D is possibly TRBD2 (6 bases). Germline V gene sequence: CDR1 LGHDT, CDR2 YNNKEL (reference sequence). The V end lost 3 bases, the J end lost 0 bases, and 15 bases lay between the germline ends. The CDR3 totals 16 residues. The CDR3 DNA reads as TGTGCCAGCAGCCACTTCCGGGACTCCGACTCCTACGAGCAGTACTTC. The encoded protein is CASSHFRDSDSYEQYF.

V is TRBV25-1 and J is TRBJ1-2; TRBD1 might be the D (6 bases). Germline V gene sequence: CDR1 MGHDK, CDR2 SYGVNS. This CDR3 contains 14 residues. Trimming pared 7 bases from V and 7 bases from J, leaving 19 bases between. The CDR3 nucleotides are TGTGCCAGCAACGAGGGGGGGGCAGTCGCTGGCTACACCTTC. Translating gives CASNEGGAVAGYTF.

The chain links TRBV5-1 to TRBJ2-5; 8 bases map to TRBD1. The CDR3 contains 14 residues. Germline trimming cut 3 bases from V and 1 base from J; bases unmatched to any gene: 2. CDR1 is SGHRS, CDR2 YFSETQ, per germline. The chain's CDR3 is CASSSGQGQETQYF. The DNA for the CDR3 is TGCGCCAGCAGCTCCGGACAGGGCCAAGAGACCCAGTACTTC.

The chain employs TRBV28 and TRBJ2-1, with 13 bases aligning to TRBD2. The V and J ends lost 6 bases and 0 bases, in that order; junction bases with no gene match: 8. The CDR3 is 18 residues long. Germline V gene lookup returns CDR1 MDHEN and CDR2 SYDVKM. The DNA for the CDR3 is TGTGCCAGCAGCCCCGGGACTAGCGGGACAAGCTCCTACAATGAGCAGTTCTTC. Translation gives CASSPGTSGTSSYNEQFF.

The chain is built from TRBV6-5 and TRBJ1-1, with D tentatively TRBD1 (6 bases). V dropped 1 base and J dropped 6 bases, with 9 bases sitting between them. The CDR3 spans 13 residues. Germline V gene data show CDR1 as MNHEY and CDR2 as SVGAGI. The CDR3 DNA follows: TGTGCCAGCAGTTACTGGGGGCCCTCTGAAGCTTTCTTT. This encodes CASSYWGPSEAFF.

The gene calls are TRBV6-6 and TRBJ1-5, with unresolved D. Trimming shortened V by 0 bases and J by 6 bases, and 6 bases separated the two germline ends. Germline CDR1 MNHNY, CDR2 SVGAGI (reference sequence). This CDR3 has 13 residues. The CDR3 is CASSYSETQPQHF. In nucleotides, the CDR3 is TGTGCCAGCAGTTACTCGGAGACTCAGCCCCAGCATTTT.

V is TRBV5-1 and J is TRBJ1-5; D is possibly TRBD1 (5 bases). The CDR3 loop spans 15 amino acids. CDR1 SGHRS and CDR2 YFSETQ come from the germline V gene. Trimming removed 0 bases at V and 4 bases at J, with 11 bases between. The CDR3 region is CASSLDSGHNQPQHF. DNA of the CDR3: TGCGCCAGCAGCTTGGACTCCGGACATAATCAGCCCCAGCATTTT.

In this sample, this clone turned up once. J is TRBJ2-5 and V is TRBV7-9; D is ambiguous. The V gene's germline CDR1 is SEHNR and CDR2 FQNEAQ (reference sequence). Trimming removed 4 bases from V and 0 bases from J, with 9 bases in between. The CDR3 has 14 amino acids. The DNA of the CDR3 is TGTGCCAGCAGCTACCCCAGGTACCAAGAGACCCAGTACTTC. Protein: CASSYPRYQETQYF.

This clone appeared a single time. Other DNA sequences within the sample encode an identical CDR3. V and J are TRBV5-1 and TRBJ2-7, with D possibly matching TRBD2 (5 bases). This CDR3 contains 14 residues. The V end lost 0 bases, the J end lost 2 bases, and 9 bases lay between the germline ends. Looked up from germline, CDR1 is SGHRS and CDR2 is YFSETQ. The CDR3 DNA is TGCGCCAGCAGCTTGGCGAGCGGCGCCTACGAGCAGTACTTC. The encoded protein is CASSLASGAYEQYF.

The J gene is TRBJ2-2, the V gene TRBV12-5; 10 bases map to TRBD2. The CDR3 extends over 15 amino acids. The V segment lost 5 bases and the J segment 0 bases; nucleotides outside the gene matches: 0. The germline V gene encodes CDR1 LGHNT and CDR2 FRNRAP. The CDR3 loop is CASGGTSANTGELFF. The CDR3 nucleotides are TGTGCTAGTGGTGGGACTAGCGCGAACACCGGGGAGCTGTTTTTT.

The chain carries TRBV5-1 and TRBJ2-1, with no clear D. CDR1 is SGHRS and CDR2 is YFSETQ in the germline V gene. V gave up 0 bases and J gave up 0 bases, with 7 bases separating them. CDR3 length: 15 residues. In nucleotides, the CDR3 is TGCGCCAGCAGCTTGGGCGGCACCTCCTACAATGAGCAGTTCTTC. Amino acid sequence: CASSLGGTSYNEQFF.

V is TRBV7-9 and J is TRBJ2-2; D gene unclear. CDR1 is SEHNR and CDR2 is FQNEAQ in the germline V gene (reference sequence). Trimming took 3 bases from V and 4 from J, leaving 12 bases between them. This CDR3 is 15 amino acids long. The CDR3 protein is CASSLGSLSTGELFF. The CDR3 DNA sequence: TGTGCCAGCAGCTTGGGTAGCCTGAGCACCGGGGAGCTGTTTTTT. Full variable domain (outside the CDR3, taken from reference TRBV7-9 and TRBJ2-2): DTGVSQNPRHKITKRGQNVTFRCDPISEHNRLYWYRQTLGQGPEFLTYFQNEAQLEKSRLLSDRFSAERPKGSFSTLEIQRTEQGDSAMYLCASSLGSLSTGELFFGEGSRLTVL.